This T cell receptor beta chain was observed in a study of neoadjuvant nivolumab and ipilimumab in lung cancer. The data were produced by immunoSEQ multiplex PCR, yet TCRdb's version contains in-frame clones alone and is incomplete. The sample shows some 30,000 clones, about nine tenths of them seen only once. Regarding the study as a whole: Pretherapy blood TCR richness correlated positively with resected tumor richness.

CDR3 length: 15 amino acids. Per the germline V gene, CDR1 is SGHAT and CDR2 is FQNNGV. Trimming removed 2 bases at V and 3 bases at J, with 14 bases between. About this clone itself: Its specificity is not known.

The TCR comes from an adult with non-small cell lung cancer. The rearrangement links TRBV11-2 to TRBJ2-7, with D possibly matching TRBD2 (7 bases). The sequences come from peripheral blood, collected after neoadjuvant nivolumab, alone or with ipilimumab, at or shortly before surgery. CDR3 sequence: CASSLFGGGDYEQYF. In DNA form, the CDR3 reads TGTGCCAGCAGCTTATTTGGCGGGGGCGACTACGAGCAGTACTTC.